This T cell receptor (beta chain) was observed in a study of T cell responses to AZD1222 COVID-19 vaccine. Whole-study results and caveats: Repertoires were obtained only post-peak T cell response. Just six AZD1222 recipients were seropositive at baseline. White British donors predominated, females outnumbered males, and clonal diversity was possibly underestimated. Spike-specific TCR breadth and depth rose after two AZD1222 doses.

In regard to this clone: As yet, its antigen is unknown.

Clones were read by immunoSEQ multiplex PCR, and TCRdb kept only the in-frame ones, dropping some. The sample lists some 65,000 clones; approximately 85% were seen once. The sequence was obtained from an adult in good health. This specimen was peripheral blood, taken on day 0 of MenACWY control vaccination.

CDR3 nucleotides: TGTGCCACCAGCGTGGACCCGGGGAAAGAGACCCAGTACTTC. This codes for CATSVDPGKETQYF. The chain carries TRBV15 and TRBJ2-5; weak D call: TRBD2 (5 bases). V lost 5 bases, J lost 3 bases, and 13 bases lay in between. From germline, CDR1 is LNHNV and CDR2 YYDKDF (reference sequence). The CDR3 is 14 amino acids.